This T cell receptor beta chain appears in the sequencing data of a study of shared clonotypes between healthy human individuals. Study context: CD4 naive cells filled three plates per donor, CD4 memory three, CD8 naive two and CD8 memory one. The study, taken as a whole, reports: Sharing across a handful of donors was seen in 4% to 6.5% of naive CD4 clonotypes.

Turning to this clone: Its target is unknown.

An assay was performed, and its level was deep. Generated by immunoSEQ multiplex PCR, the TCRdb table keeps only in-frame clones and is missing some. The sample includes some 1,100,000 clones, roughly 74% of them seen just once. Partitioning of CD4+ cells yielded a CD45RA+ naive subset and a CD45RA-negative memory subset. The germline V gene encodes CDR1 SGHAT and CDR2 FQNNGV. The CDR3 sequence is 17 residues long. With 4 bases clipped from V and 5 bases from J, the junction kept 13 bases outside the gene matches. The sample taken for sequencing was memory CD4+ T cells from PBMCs. Subset specified: CD45RA-negative fraction. The chain uses TRBV11-2 and TRBJ2-1, with 8 bases that match TRBD2. The clonotype originates from a young man in good health. Some clones in this sample may be carry-over from other donors' samples. CDR3 loop: CASSSVDAGGRNNEQFF. CDR3 coding DNA: TGTGCCAGCAGCTCCGTAGACGCGGGAGGAAGGAACAATGAGCAGTTCTTC.